These 15 T cell receptor beta chains were sequenced from one sample in a study of beta chain features in type 1 diabetes (dated by TCRdb to 2017 to 2018). The receptor library was made with the immunoSEQ multiplex PCR assay. All of the isolated RNA was reverse transcribed with the High Capacity cDNA Reverse Transcription Kit, so expressed TCRB transcripts were sequenced. TCRdb provides this immuneACCESS table in a form limited to in-frame rearrangements. Some clones are lacking; in checked studies, under half of them reflect an unresolved V gene, and why the rest are absent is not known. In this sample the table shows hundreds of thousands of clones, approximately 30% of which occur a single time. In total, the top ten clones hold more than 0.055% of the sample. What was sequenced was naive CD4+ T cells from blood. Explained via the paper, the cell subset or site label denotes: true naive CD4+ T cells. These receptors came from a man aged 18 to 30 in good health.

The rearrangement uses TRBV7-9 and TRBJ2-7; TRBD1 or TRBD2 may be the D gene (5 bases each). In germline, CDR1 is SEHNR, CDR2 FQNEAQ (reference sequence). The CDR3 runs to 13 residues. Trimming removed 4 bases at V and 8 bases at J, with 15 bases between. This CDR3 is CASSSGTHLKQYF. CDR3 in DNA: TGTGCCAGCAGCTCAGGGACCCATCTTAAGCAGTACTTC.

DNA for the CDR3: TGTGCCAGCTCATGGGACCGCATCGAGGGCTACACCTTC. This sequence encodes CASSWDRIEGYTF. The genes are TRBV18 and TRBJ1-2, with a weak D call TRBD1 (5 bases). The CDR3 is made up of 13 amino acids. In germline, CDR1 is KGHSH, CDR2 LQKENI. Trimming removed 5 bases from V and 8 bases from J, with 15 bases in between. Filled out from reference TRBV18 and TRBJ1-2, the complete variable domain reads NAGVMQNPRHLVRRRGQEARLRCSPMKGHSHVYWYRQLPEEGLKFMVYLQKENIIDESGMPKERFSAEFPKEGPSILRIQQVVRGDSAAYFCASSWDRIEGYTFGSGTRLTVV.

The sample holds a few counts of this clone. The J gene is TRBJ2-7, the V gene TRBV29-1; 8 nucleotides match TRBD1. CDR1 and CDR2 from the germline V gene are SQVTM and ANQGSEA. The CDR3 is made up of 11 amino acids. J was trimmed by 13 bases and V by 2 bases; bases with no gene match: 7. The DNA of the CDR3 is TGCAGCGTTGAAAGGACAGGGTCTTTCTACTTC. Translating it yields CSVERTGSFYF.

This clone was found once. The chain joins TRBV5-4 to TRBJ2-1; 12 bases match TRBD2. This CDR3 contains 15 residues. V shed 1 base, J shed 10 bases, and the junction held 6 bases outside the gene matches. Germline CDR1 reads SGHNT; CDR2 reads YYREEE (reference sequence). As DNA, the CDR3 is TGTGCCAGCAGCTTGTCACTAGCGGGAGGAGTCGAGCAGTTCTTC. This encodes CASSLSLAGGVEQFF.

In DNA, the CDR3 is TGTGCCTTTGGGGGGGCTTCCACGATTCCGTACTTC. It is translated as CAFGGASTIPYF. The chain recombines TRBV30 with TRBJ2-7; D might be TRBD2 (7 bases). Germline values: CDR1 GTSNPN, CDR2 SVGIG (reference sequence). This CDR3 contains 12 residues. V was trimmed by 7 bases and J by 12 bases, leaving 22 bases between them. Together with reference TRBV30 and TRBJ2-7, the CDR3 gives the full variable domain: SQTIHQWPATLVQPVGSPLSLECTVEGTSNPNLYWYRQAAGRGLQLLFYSVGIGQISSEVPQNLSASRPQDRQFILSSKKLLLSDSGFYLCAFGGASTIPYFGPGTRLTVT.

V is TRBV6-5 and J is TRBJ2-7, with TRBD2 as a possible D gene (5 bases). Trimming removed 0 bases from V and 0 bases from J, with 6 bases in between. In germline, CDR1 is MNHEY, CDR2 SVGAGI. CDR3 length equals 14 residues. The DNA for the CDR3 is TGTGCCAGCAGTTACTCGACTAACTCCTACGAGCAGTACTTC. Its translation: CASSYSTNSYEQYF.

This rearrangement joins TRBV2 to TRBJ2-7; no clear D. Germline V gives CDR1 SNHLY, CDR2 FYNNEI. Between the trimmed V and J ends, which lost 5 bases and 5 bases, there was a span of 7 bases. CDR3 length equals 11 residues. CDR3 in DNA: TGTGCCAGCAGTTACGACCACGAGCAGTACTTC. It yields the protein CASSYDHEQYF.

The V and J genes are TRBV28 and TRBJ1-5; D gene unclear. Germline CDR1 is MDHEN and CDR2 is SYDVKM. There are 13 residues in the CDR3. V lost 7 bases and J 6 bases, leaving 13 bases between the germline ends. The CDR3 coding sequence is TGTGCCAGCATCGACGGCGCACGTCAGCCCCAGCATTTT. This encodes CASIDGARQPQHF. The full variable domain, its missing parts supplied by reference TRBV28 and TRBJ1-5, is DVKVTQSSRYLVKRTGEKVFLECVQDMDHENMFWYRQDPGLGLRLIYFSYDVKMKEKGDIPEGYSVSREKKERFSLILESASTNQTSMYLCASIDGARQPQHFGDGTRLSIL.

There are a few counts of this clone. The V call is TRBV2, the J call TRBJ2-3; TRBD1 aligns across 9 bases. Trimming at V came to 5 bases and at J to 4 bases, leaving 7 bases not matched to a gene. Germline lookup yields CDR1 SNHLY and CDR2 FYNNEI. This CDR3 spans 15 amino acids. In DNA form, the CDR3 reads TGTGCCAGCAGTCGGGACAGGGAGAGCGCAGATACGCAGTATTTT. Protein sequence: CASSRDRESADTQYF. Full variable domain (rest looked up from reference TRBV2 and TRBJ2-3): EPEVTQTPSHQVTQMGQEVILRCVPISNHLYFYWYRQILGQKVEFLVSFYNNEISEKSEIFDDQFSVERPDGSNFTLKIRSTKLEDSAMYFCASSRDRESADTQYFGPGTRLTVL.

The J gene is TRBJ2-1, the V gene TRBV25-1; the match to TRBD1 covers 11 bases. Germline CDR1 reads MGHDK; CDR2 reads SYGVNS. Losses at the gene ends were 10 bases for V and 3 bases for J; bases not matched to a gene: 5. The CDR3 has 14 amino acids. CDR3 sequence reads: CATTGTGGYNEQFF. CDR3 nucleotide sequence: TGTGCCACCACCGGGACAGGGGGCTACAATGAGCAGTTCTTC.

This chain uses TRBV5-6 with TRBJ2-3; D remains ambiguous. Trimming left V 2 bases short and J 7 bases short, with 11 bases between. Germline values: CDR1 SGHDT, CDR2 YYEEEE. The CDR3 runs 13 residues. The CDR3 spells CASSFGSQHTQYF. The CDR3 nucleotides are TGTGCCAGCAGCTTCGGATCACAGCATACGCAGTATTTT.

The chain is built from TRBV9 and TRBJ2-7; D unclear. Germline loops: CDR1 SGDLS, CDR2 YYNGEE. V was trimmed by 1 base and J by 0 bases, leaving 8 bases between them. The CDR3 extends over 14 amino acids. The CDR3 loop is CASSVRAASYEQYF. The CDR3 DNA is TGTGCCAGCAGCGTAAGAGCAGCCTCCTACGAGCAGTACTTC.

The rearrangement uses TRBV29-1 and TRBJ2-5; TRBD1 might be the D (5 bases). Germline CDR1 is SQVTM and CDR2 is ANQGSEA. Trimming left V 4 bases short and J 5 bases short, with 11 bases between. CDR3 length: 12 amino acids. The CDR3 nucleotides read TGCAGCGTTGGGCAGGGTTCGGAGACCCAGTACTTC. Encoded protein: CSVGQGSETQYF.

This clone occurred a few times. CDR3 sequence: CAISVRSTDTQYF. The CDR3 DNA reads as TGTGCCATCAGTGTACGCAGCACAGATACGCAGTATTTT. V gene TRBV10-3 combines with J gene TRBJ2-3; no clear D. Germline values: CDR1 ENHRY, CDR2 SYGVKD. CDR3 length: 13 residues. Deletions cut 4 bases from V and 0 bases from J, with 5 bases between.

The V gene is TRBV9, the J gene TRBJ2-1; a possible D gene is TRBD1 (5 bases). The V end lost 3 bases, the J end lost 0 bases, and 19 bases lay between the germline ends. The V gene's germline CDR1 is SGDLS and CDR2 YYNGEE. The CDR3 totals 18 residues. In nucleotides, the CDR3 is TGTGCCAGCAGCGAAGGGGCTACTCTATACGGCTCCTACAATGAGCAGTTCTTC. The encoded protein is CASSEGATLYGSYNEQFF.